The sample holds many counts of the clone carrying this TCR beta chain. What it recognizes is unknown. A process of 5'RACE template switching, which added a universal primer site and UMIs, was used to make TCR cDNA. TCRdb fed the 5' RACE reads into MiXCR, producing one record per CDR3 protein. This sample carries 230,000 or so distinct CDR3 sequences, roughly 3.7% of them seen once, and the ten largest clones take about 20%. These data belong to a study of T cells after yellow fever vaccination. In the study overall: When fractions had low cell numbers, they were prepared with SMART-Seq v4 Ultra Low Input.

Points from the study as a whole: Within FACS-sorted repertoires, abundant clonotypes contaminating from the bulk population could be present. Peaking faster, on day 5 versus 15, the secondary response was nonetheless weaker.

The specimen was PBMCs, collected 15 days after the yellow fever booster vaccination. The source of this sequence is a young man who received the YFV17D yellow fever vaccine.

CDR3 coding DNA: TGTGCCAGCAGCTTCCTAGCGGGGGCCTACGAGCAGTACTTC. It codes for CASSFLAGAYEQYF. The chain joins TRBV7-2 to TRBJ2-7; TRBD2 matches at 10 bases. Germline values: CDR1 SGHTA, CDR2 FQGNSA. The CDR3 length is 14 residues. The V segment lost 3 bases and the J segment 2 bases; nucleotides outside the gene matches: 1.